The rows below give T cell receptor beta chains drawn from one sample of a study of blood T cell repertoires in COVID-19. Sequencing used immunoSEQ multiplex PCR; TCRdb keeps in-frame clones, though not all of them. The table records 150,000 to 200,000 clones, 70% to 90% of them present only once. The sequenced sample was peripheral blood. The receptors shown here come from a man younger than 35 who had recovered from COVID-19. CDR3s include the opening cysteine and the closing phenylalanine or tryptophan. Fields, in order: V gene, J gene, D gene, clone size, CDR3 DNA, CDR3 protein. The D gene is left open where the match is weak. Clone size appears in some rows only: once, few, many, or a class for an expanded clone.

TRBV4-3,TRBJ1-2,-,-,TGCGCCAGCAGCCAAGATATGAACAGCATTAACTATGGCTACACCTTC,CASSQDMNSINYGYTF
TRBV10-1,TRBJ2-1,-,-,TGCGCCAGCGGGACTCGAAATGAGCAGTTCTTC,CASGTRNEQFF
TRBV3-1/TRBV3-2,TRBJ2-7,TRBD1,-,TGTGCCAGCAGCCTTGGACAGGGTCCTAGCGAGCAGTACTTC,CASSLGQGPSEQYF
TRBV5-5,TRBJ2-1,TRBD2,-,TGTGCCAGCAGCTTGGGTAGCGGGAGGATCGGTGAGCAGTTCTTC,CASSLGSGRIGEQFF
TRBV28,TRBJ2-1,TRBD2,few,TGTGCCAGCCGACTAGCGGGGGCCTACAATGAGCAGTTCTTC,CASRLAGAYNEQFF
TRBV27,TRBJ2-1,-,-,TGTGCCAGCAGTTTATCGAGAAGGAGCGTTGAGCAGTTCTTC,CASSLSRRSVEQFF
TRBV7-9,TRBJ2-1,TRBD2,-,TGTGCCAGCAGCTTTAGTCCACTAGCGGGAAAGAATGAGCAGTTCTTC,CASSFSPLAGKNEQFF
TRBV7-9,TRBJ1-1,-,-,TGTGCCAGCAGCCTGGAGGCTGAAGCTTTCTTT,CASSLEAEAFF
TRBV9,TRBJ2-2,TRBD2,-,TGTGCCAGCAGCAACCGGCTAGCGGGAGGGCCTGGGGCCGGGGAGCTGTTTTTT,CASSNRLAGGPGAGELFF
TRBV29-1,TRBJ1-2,-,-,TGCAGCGTTGAGGGGGACACGACTACCTATGGCTACACCTTC,CSVEGDTTTYGYTF
TRBV7-6,TRBJ2-7,TRBD2,-,TGTGCCAGCAGCTTAGGCTACACTAGCGCCGACGAGCAGTACTTC,CASSLGYTSADEQYF
TRBV5-4,TRBJ2-3,-,-,TGTGCCAGCAGCCTCCAACGGGACACAGATACGCAGTATTTT,CASSLQRDTDTQYF
TRBV4-1,TRBJ2-1,TRBD2,-,TGCGCCAGCAGCCAAAGATCGGGGACTAGCGACAATGAGCAGTTCTTC,CASSQRSGTSDNEQFF
TRBV9,TRBJ1-1,-,once,TGTGCCAGCAGCCAAAGCAAGGCGGTGGGAGGGCGCCTTATGAACACTGAAGCTTTCTTT,CASSQSKAVGGRLMNTEAFF
TRBV4-3,TRBJ2-6,-,-,TGCGCCAGCAGCCCCAGCTCTGGGGCCAACGTCCTGACTTTC,CASSPSSGANVLTF
TRBV6-2/TRBV6-3,TRBJ2-3,TRBD2,-,TGTGCCAGCAGTTACGGGCGGGAGGGACGCACAGATACGCAGTATTTT,CASSYGREGRTDTQYF
TRBV24-1,TRBJ2-1,TRBD2,-,TGTGCCACCAGTGACCGACCCGGGACTAGCGGGAACAATGAGCAGTTCTTC,CATSDRPGTSGNNEQFF
TRBV24-1,TRBJ1-2,-,-,TGTGCCACCAGTGACGGTCGGGGCTATGGCTACACCTTC,CATSDGRGYGYTF
TRBV27,TRBJ1-4,TRBD1,-,TGTGCCAGCAGGCAAGAAGCAGGGGGAAAACTGTTTTTT,CASRQEAGGKLFF
TRBV5-1,TRBJ2-5,TRBD2,-,TGCGCCAGCAGCACCCTAACAGGGGCGGGAGGGGAGACCCAGTACTTC,CASSTLTGAGGETQYF
TRBV5-1,TRBJ1-3,-,-,TGCGCCAGCAGCTTGGACAGGGTGGGAAACACCATATATTTT,CASSLDRVGNTIYF
TRBV4-1,TRBJ2-3,TRBD2,-,TGCGCCAGCAGCCAAGATCCGGGACTAGCGGGAGGACACCGCACAGATACGCAGTATTTT,CASSQDPGLAGGHRTDTQYF
TRBV6-5,TRBJ1-2,-,-,TGTGCCAGCAGCGTGGAAAGGGAGACCTATGGCTACACCTTC,CASSVERETYGYTF
TRBV7-2,TRBJ1-1,-,-,TGTGCCAGCAGCTTAGCGGACTCCGTGACTGAAGCTTTCTTT,CASSLADSVTEAFF
TRBV5-6,TRBJ1-1,TRBD1,-,TGTGCCAGCAGCCCGAGAGACAGGGGCCGGGGCAACACTGAAGCTTTCTTT,CASSPRDRGRGNTEAFF
TRBV7-6,TRBJ2-1,-,-,TGTGCCAGCAGCTTATCCCCCAGGGTTCATGAGCAGTTCTTC,CASSLSPRVHEQFF
TRBV13,TRBJ2-5,TRBD2,-,TGTGCCAGCAGCCAGGGACTAGCGGGATCCCAAGAGACCCAGTACTTC,CASSQGLAGSQETQYF
TRBV5-6,TRBJ1-1,-,once,TGTGCCAGCAGCGACCTCCGGGGTTTGAACACTGAAGCTTTCTTT,CASSDLRGLNTEAFF
TRBV24-1,TRBJ2-1,-,-,TGTGCCACCAGTGATTTCGGAGATGAGCAGTTCTTC,CATSDFGDEQFF
TRBV7-2,TRBJ2-1,-,-,TGTGCCAGCAGGCCCACAGGGGACTATGAGCAGTTCTTC,CASRPTGDYEQFF
TRBV9,TRBJ1-2,TRBD1,-,TGTGCCAGCAGCGCGACAGGGGCTACCTATGGCTACACCTTC,CASSATGATYGYTF
TRBV5-1,TRBJ2-5,-,-,TGCGCCAGCAGCTTGGAGGTAGCGGTTAAGACCCAGTACTTC,CASSLEVAVKTQYF
TRBV7-2,TRBJ1-3,-,-,TGTGCCAGCAGCTTAGTTACGGGGGGAAACACCATATATTTT,CASSLVTGGNTIYF
TRBV7-8,TRBJ2-3,TRBD1,-,TGTGCCAGCAGGGTGACAGGGCGCACAGATACGCAGTATTTT,CASRVTGRTDTQYF
TRBV7-2,TRBJ2-2,TRBD2,-,TGTGCCAGCAGCCTCTTCGGGGGGTCCTACACCGGGGAGCTGTTTTTT,CASSLFGGSYTGELFF
TRBV30,TRBJ1-1,-,-,TGTGCCTGCAAGACAGCAAGTAACACTGAAGCTTTCTTT,CACKTASNTEAFF
TRBV4-1,TRBJ2-7,TRBD1,-,TGCGCCAGCAGAGGACAGGGCTCCGAGCAGTACTTC,CASRGQGSEQYF
TRBV7-2,TRBJ2-5,TRBD2,-,TGTGCCAGCAGCCCACCAGGGATACTAGCGGGTGAGACCCAGTACTTC,CASSPPGILAGETQYF
TRBV20-1,TRBJ2-7,-,few,TGCAGTGCTGAGACAGCCTACGAGCAGTACTTC,CSAETAYEQYF
TRBV9,TRBJ1-2,-,-,TGTGCCAGCAGGAGAAATAACGGAGGAGGCTACACCTTC,CASRRNNGGGYTF
TRBV6-6,TRBJ1-4,-,-,TGTGCCGCAGGACAGATTTTAAATGAAAAACTGTTTTTT,CAAGQILNEKLFF
TRBV19,TRBJ2-1,-,-,TGTGCCAGTAGTGTTGTGAGCTCCTACAATGAGCAGTTCTTC,CASSVVSSYNEQFF
TRBV7-2,TRBJ2-2,TRBD1,once,TGTGCCAGCAGCTTAGTTTTTGACAGGGGAATTACCGGGGAGCTGTTTTTT,CASSLVFDRGITGELFF
TRBV28,TRBJ2-7,TRBD2,-,TGTGCCAGCAGTTTTAGCGGGAGGGGCGACGAGCAGTACTTC,CASSFSGRGDEQYF